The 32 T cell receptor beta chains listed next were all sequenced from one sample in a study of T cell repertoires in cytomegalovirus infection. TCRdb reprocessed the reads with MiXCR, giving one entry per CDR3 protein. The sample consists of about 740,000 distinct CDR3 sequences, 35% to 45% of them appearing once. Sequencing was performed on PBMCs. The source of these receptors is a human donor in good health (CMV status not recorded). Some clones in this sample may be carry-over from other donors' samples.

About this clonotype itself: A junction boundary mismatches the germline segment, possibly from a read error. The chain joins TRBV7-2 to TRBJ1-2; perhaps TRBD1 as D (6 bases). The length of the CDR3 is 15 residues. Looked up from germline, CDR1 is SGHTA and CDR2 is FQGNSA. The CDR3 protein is CASSVVWDTYYGYPF. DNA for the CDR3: TGTGCCAGCAGCGTAGTATGGGACACTTACTATGGCTACCCCTTC.

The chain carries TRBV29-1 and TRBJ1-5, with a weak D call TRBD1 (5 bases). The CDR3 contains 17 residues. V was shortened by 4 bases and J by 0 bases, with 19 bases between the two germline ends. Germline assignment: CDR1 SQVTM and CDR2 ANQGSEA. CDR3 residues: CSVGTAGRAHSNQPQHF. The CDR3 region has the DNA TGCAGCGTTGGAACGGCAGGCAGGGCTCATAGCAATCAGCCCCAGCATTTT.

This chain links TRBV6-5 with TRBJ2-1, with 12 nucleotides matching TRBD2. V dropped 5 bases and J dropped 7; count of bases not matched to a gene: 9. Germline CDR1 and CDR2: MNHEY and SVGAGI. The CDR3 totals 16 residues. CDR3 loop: CASSRYGLAGSNEQFF. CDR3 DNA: TGTGCCAGCAGTCGTTACGGACTAGCGGGATCTAATGAGCAGTTCTTC.

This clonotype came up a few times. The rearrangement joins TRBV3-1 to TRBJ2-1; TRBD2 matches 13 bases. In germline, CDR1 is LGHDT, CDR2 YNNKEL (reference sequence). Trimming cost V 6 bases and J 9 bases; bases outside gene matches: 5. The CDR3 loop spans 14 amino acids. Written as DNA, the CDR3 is TGTGCCAGCAGTCAGGGACTAGCGGGACGTGAGCAGTTCTTC. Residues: CASSQGLAGREQFF.

CDR3 amino acids: CASSQVSGTGGPGELFF. The CDR3 nucleotides read TGCGCCAGCAGCCAAGTATCCGGGACAGGGGGCCCCGGGGAGCTGTTTTTT. The chain links TRBV4-1 to TRBJ2-2; TRBD1 matches 12 bases. The CDR3 runs to 17 residues. The V gene's germline CDR1 is MGHRA and CDR2 YSYEKL. V was clipped by 1 base and J by 6 bases; unmatched bases: 6.

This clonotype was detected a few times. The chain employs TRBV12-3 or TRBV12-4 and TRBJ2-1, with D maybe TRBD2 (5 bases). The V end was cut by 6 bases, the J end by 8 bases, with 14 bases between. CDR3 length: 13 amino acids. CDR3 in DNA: TGTGCCAGCAGATTCTCGGACTGGGATGAGCAGTTCTTC. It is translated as CASRFSDWDEQFF.

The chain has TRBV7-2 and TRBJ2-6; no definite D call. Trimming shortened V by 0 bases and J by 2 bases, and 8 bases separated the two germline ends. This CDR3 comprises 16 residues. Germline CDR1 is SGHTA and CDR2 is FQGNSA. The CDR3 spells CASSLASKPGANVLTF. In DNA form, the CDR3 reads TGTGCCAGCAGCTTAGCCAGCAAGCCTGGGGCCAACGTCCTGACTTTC.

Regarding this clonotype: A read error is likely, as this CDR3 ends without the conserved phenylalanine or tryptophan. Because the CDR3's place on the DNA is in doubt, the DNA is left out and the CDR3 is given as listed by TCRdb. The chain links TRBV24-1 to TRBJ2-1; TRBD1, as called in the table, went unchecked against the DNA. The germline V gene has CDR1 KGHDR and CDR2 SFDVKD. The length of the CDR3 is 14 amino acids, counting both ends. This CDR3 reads CATSGQGTYNEQLL.

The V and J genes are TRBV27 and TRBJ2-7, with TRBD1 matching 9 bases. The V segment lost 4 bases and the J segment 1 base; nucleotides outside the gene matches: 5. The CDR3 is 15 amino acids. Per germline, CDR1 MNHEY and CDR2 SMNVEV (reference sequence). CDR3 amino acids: CASSSHRGRSYEQYF. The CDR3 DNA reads TGTGCCAGCAGTTCTCACAGGGGGCGATCCTACGAGCAGTACTTC.

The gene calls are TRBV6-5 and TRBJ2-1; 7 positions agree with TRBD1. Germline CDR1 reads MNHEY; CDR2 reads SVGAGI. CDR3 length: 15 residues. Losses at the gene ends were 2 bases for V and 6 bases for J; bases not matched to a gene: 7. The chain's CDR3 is CASSYVPGGVNEQFF. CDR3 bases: TGTGCCAGCAGTTACGTTCCAGGGGGAGTCAATGAGCAGTTCTTC.

The CDR3 is CASKVGQEYEQYF. In nucleotides, the CDR3 is TGTGCCAGCAAGGTGGGGCAAGAATACGAGCAGTACTTC. The chain employs TRBV28 and TRBJ2-7; possible D gene TRBD1, 5 bases. Trimming stripped 7 bases from V and 4 bases from J, with 14 bases between. The CDR3 spans 13 residues. Germline loops: CDR1 MDHEN, CDR2 SYDVKM.

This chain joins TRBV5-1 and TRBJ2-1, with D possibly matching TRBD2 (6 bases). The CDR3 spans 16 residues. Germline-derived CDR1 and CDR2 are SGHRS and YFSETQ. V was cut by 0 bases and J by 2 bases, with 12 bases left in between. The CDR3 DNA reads TGCGCCAGCAGCTTGGATCTAGCGTCGACCTACAATGAGCAGTTCTTC. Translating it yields CASSLDLASTYNEQFF.

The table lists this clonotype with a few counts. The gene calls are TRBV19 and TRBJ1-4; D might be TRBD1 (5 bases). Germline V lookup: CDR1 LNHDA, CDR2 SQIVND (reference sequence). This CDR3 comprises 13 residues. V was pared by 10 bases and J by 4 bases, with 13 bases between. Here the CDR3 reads CATHRTINEKLFF. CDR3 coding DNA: TGTGCCACCCACAGGACTATTAATGAAAAACTGTTTTTT. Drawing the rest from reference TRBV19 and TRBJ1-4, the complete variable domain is DGGITQSPKYLFRKEGQNVTLSCEQNLNHDAMYWYRQDPGQGLRLIYYSQIVNDFQKGDIAEGYSVSREKKESFPLTVTSAQKNPTAFYLCATHRTINEKLFFGSGTQLSVL.

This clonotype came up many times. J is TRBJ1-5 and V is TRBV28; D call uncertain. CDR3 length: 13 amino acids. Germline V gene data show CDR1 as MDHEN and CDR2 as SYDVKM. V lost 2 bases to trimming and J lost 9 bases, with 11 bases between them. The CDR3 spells CASSLPGLGPQHF. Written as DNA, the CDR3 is TGTGCCAGCAGTTTACCCGGTTTGGGGCCCCAGCATTTT.

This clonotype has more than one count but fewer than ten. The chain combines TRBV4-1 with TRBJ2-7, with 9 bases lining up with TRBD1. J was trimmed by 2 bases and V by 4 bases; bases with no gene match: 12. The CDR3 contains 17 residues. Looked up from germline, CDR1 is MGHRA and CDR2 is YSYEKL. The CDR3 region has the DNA TGCGCCAGCAGCCTCCCGACCGGGACAGGGTACACCTACGAGCAGTACTTC. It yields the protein CASSLPTGTGYTYEQYF.

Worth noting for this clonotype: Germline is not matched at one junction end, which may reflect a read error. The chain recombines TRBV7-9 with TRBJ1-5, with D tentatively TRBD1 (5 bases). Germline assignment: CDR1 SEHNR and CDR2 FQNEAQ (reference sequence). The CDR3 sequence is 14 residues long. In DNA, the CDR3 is TGTTCCAGCGGACCCTCGGACGGGGACCAGCCCCAGCATTTT. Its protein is CSSGPSDGDQPQHF.

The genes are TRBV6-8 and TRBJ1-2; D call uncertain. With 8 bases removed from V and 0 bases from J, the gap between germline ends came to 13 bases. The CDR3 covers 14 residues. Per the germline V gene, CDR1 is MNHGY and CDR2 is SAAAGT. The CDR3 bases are TGTGCCAGCTCGAAACAGCTTACTAACTATGGCTACACCTTC. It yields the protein CASSKQLTNYGYTF.

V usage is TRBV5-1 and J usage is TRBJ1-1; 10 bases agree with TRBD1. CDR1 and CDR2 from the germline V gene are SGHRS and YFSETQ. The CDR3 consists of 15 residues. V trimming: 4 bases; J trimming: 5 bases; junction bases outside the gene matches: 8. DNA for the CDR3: TGCGCCAGCAGCGCTGGGGGACAGGGGAGGACTGAAGCTTTCTTT. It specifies CASSAGGQGRTEAFF.

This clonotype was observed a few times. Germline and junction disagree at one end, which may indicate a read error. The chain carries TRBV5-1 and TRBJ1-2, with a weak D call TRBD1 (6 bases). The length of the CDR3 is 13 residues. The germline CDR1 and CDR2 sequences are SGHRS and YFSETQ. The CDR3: CASSQQGNYGYTF. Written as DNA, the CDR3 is TGTGCCAGCAGCCAACAGGGAAACTATGGCTACACCTTC.

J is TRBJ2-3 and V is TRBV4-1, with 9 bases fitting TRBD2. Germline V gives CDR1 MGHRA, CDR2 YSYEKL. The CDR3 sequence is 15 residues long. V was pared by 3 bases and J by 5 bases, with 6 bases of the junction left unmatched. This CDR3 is CASSQISGGLDTQYF. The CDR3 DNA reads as TGCGCCAGCAGCCAGATTAGCGGGGGCCTAGATACGCAGTATTTT.

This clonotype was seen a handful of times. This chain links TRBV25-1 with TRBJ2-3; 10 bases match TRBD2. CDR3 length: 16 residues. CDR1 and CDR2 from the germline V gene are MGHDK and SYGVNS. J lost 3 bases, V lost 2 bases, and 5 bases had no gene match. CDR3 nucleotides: TGTGCCAGCAGTGAACTCGCTAGCGGGGGTACAGATACGCAGTATTTT. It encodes CASSELASGGTDTQYF.

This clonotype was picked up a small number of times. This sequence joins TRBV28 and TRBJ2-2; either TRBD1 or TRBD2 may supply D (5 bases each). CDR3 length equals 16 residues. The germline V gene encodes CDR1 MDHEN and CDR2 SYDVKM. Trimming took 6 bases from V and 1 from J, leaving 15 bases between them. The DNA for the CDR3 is TGTGCCAGCAGGCGTATTGAGGGGCGGAACACCGGGGAGCTGTTTTTT. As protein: CASRRIEGRNTGELFF.

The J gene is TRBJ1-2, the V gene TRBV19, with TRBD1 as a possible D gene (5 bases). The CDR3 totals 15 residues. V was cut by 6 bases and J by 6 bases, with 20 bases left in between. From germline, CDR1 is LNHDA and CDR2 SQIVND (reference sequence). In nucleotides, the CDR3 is TGTGCCAGTAGAACCGGGACCCAAATTTTAGATGGCTACACCTTC. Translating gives CASRTGTQILDGYTF.

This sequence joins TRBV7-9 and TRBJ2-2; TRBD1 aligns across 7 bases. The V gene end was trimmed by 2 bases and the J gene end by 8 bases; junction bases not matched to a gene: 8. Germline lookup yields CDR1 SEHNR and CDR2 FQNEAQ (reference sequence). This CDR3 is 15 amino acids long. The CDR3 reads CASSLNRGSSGELFF. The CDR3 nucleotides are TGTGCCAGCAGCTTAAACAGGGGTTCTTCAGGGGAGCTGTTTTTT.

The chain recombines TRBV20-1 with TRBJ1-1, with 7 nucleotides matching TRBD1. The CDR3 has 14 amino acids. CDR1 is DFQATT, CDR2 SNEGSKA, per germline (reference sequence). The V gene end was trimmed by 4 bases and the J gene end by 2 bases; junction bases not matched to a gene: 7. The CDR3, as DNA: TGCAGTGCTACGAAGGACAGGAGCAACACTGAAGCTTTCTTT. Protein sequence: CSATKDRSNTEAFF.

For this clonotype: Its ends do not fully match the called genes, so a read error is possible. CDR3 protein: CATSPTGTNTEAFF. DNA for the CDR3: TGTGCCACCAGTCCGACAGGGACGAACACGGAAGCTTTCTTT. The genes are TRBV24-1 and TRBJ1-1, with TRBD1 identical over 7 bases. Germline-derived CDR1 and CDR2 are KGHDR and SFDVKD. The CDR3 totals 14 residues.

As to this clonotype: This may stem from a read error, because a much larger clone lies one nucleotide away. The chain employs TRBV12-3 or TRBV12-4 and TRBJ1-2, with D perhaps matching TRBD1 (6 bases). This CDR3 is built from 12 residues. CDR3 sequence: CASRPDRAGYSF. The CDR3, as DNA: TGTGCCAGCCGCCCGGACAGAGCAGGCTACAGCTTC.

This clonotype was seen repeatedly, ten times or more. DNA of the CDR3: TGTGCCAGTCTCCGGGAGGGGCCCCGCTCGATTAATTCACCCCTCCACTTT. Translation gives CASLREGPRSINSPLHF. The chain has TRBV7-8 and TRBJ1-6, with D perhaps matching TRBD1 (5 bases). Trimming removed 9 bases from V and 6 bases from J, with 24 bases in between. Germline V lookup: CDR1 SGHVS, CDR2 FQNEAQ. The CDR3 is made up of 17 amino acids.

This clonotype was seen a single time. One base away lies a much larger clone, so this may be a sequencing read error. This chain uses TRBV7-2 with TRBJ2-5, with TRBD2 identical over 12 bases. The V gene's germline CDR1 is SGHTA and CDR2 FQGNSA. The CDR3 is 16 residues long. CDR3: CAGSLSPGLAGETQYF. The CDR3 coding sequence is TGTGCCGGCAGCTTAAGCCCGGGACTAGCGGGAGAGACCCAGTACTTC.

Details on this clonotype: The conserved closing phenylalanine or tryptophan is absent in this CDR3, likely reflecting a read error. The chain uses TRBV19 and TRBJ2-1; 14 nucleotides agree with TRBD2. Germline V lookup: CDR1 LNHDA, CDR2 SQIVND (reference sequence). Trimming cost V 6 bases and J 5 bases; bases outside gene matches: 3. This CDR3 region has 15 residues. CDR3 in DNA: TGTGCCAGTAGGCCGACTAGCGGGAGGGACAATGAGCAGTTCTTA. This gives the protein CASRPTSGRDNEQFL.

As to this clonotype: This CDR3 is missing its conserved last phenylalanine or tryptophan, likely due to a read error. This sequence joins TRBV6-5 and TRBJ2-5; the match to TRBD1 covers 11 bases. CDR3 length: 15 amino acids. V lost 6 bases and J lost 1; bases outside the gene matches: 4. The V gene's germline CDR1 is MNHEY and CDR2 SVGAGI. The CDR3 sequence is CASRPGQGVQETQYL. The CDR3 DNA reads TGTGCCAGCAGACCGGGACAGGGGGTCCAAGAGACCCAGTACTTA.

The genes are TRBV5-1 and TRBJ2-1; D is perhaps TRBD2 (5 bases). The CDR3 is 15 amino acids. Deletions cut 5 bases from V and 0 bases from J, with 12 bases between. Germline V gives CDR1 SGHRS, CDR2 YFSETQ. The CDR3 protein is CASRSVGSSYNEQFF. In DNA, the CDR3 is TGCGCCAGCAGGAGTGTGGGGAGCTCCTACAATGAGCAGTTCTTC.